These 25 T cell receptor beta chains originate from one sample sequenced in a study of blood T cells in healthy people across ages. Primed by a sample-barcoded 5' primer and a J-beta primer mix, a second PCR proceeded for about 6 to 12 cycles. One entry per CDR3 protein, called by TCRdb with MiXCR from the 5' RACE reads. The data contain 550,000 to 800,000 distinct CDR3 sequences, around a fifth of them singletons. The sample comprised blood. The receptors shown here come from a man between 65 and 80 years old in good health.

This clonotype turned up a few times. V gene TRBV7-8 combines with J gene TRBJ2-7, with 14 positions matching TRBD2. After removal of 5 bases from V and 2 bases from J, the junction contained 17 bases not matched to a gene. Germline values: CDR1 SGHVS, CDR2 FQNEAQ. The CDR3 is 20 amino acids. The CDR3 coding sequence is TGTGCCAGCAGCCCAAGGGGGACTAGCGGGAGAAGGTATGGTACCTACGAGCAGTACTTC. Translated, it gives CASSPRGTSGRRYGTYEQYF.

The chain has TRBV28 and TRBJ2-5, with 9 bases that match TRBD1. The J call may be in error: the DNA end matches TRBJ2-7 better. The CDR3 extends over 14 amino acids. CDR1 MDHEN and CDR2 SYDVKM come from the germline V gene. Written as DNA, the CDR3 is TGTGCCAGCAGTACAACAGGGGGCGCCTACGAGCAGTACTTC. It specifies CASSTTGGAYEQYF.

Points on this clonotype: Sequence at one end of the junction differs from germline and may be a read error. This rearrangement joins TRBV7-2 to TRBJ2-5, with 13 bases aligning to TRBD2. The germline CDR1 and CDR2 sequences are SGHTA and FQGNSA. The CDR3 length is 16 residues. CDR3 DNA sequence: TGTGCCAGCAGCTTAGCGCGGACTAGCGGGAGTGAGGAGCAGTCCTTC. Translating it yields CASSLARTSGSEEQSF.

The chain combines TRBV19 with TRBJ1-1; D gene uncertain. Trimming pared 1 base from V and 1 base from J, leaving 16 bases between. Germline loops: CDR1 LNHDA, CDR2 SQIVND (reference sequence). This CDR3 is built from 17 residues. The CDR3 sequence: CASSIALWERRNTEAFF. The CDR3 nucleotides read TGTGCCAGTAGTATAGCCCTTTGGGAACGCAGGAACACTGAAGCTTTCTTT.

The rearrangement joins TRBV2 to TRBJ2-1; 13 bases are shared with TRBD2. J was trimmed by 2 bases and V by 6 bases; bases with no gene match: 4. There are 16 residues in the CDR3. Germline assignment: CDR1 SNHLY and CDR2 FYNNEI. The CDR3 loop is CASRTLAGGPYNEQFF. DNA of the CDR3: TGTGCCAGCAGGACACTAGCGGGAGGGCCCTACAATGAGCAGTTCTTC. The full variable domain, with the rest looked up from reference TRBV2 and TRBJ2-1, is EPEVTQTPSHQVTQMGQEVILRCVPISNHLYFYWYRQILGQKVEFLVSFYNNEISEKSEIFDDQFSVERPDGSNFTLKIRSTKLEDSAMYFCASRTLAGGPYNEQFFGPGTRLTVL.

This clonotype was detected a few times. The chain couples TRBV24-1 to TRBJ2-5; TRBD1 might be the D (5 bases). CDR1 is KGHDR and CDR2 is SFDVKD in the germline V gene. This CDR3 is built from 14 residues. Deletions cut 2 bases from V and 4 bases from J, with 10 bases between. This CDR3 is CATSDSGYIETQYF. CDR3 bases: TGTGCCACCAGTGATTCAGGGTATATAGAGACCCAGTACTTC.

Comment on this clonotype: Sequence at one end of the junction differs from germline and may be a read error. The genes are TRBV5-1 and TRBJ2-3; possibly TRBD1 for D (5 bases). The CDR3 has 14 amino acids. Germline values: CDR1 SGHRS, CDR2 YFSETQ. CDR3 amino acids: CTSSRTQSTDTQYF. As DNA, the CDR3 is TGCACCAGCAGCCGGACACAAAGCACAGATACGCAGTATTTT.

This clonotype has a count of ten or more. CDR3 loop: CASSSGLVNEQFF. The CDR3 nucleotides are TGTGCCAGCAGCTCAGGACTAGTCAATGAGCAGTTCTTC. The chain couples TRBV7-2 to TRBJ2-1; 7 bases align to TRBD2. The CDR3 covers 13 residues. After removal of 4 bases from V and 6 bases from J, the junction contained 3 bases not matched to a gene. Germline V gene data show CDR1 as SGHTA and CDR2 as FQGNSA.

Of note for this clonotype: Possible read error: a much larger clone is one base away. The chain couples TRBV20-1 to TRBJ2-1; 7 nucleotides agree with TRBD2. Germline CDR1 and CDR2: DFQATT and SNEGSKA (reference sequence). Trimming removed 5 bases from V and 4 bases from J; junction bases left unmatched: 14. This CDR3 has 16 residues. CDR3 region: CSAPRSEPAGYNEQFF. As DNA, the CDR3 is TGCAGTGCTCCCCGAAGTGAACCAGCGGGATACAATGAGCAGTTCTTC.

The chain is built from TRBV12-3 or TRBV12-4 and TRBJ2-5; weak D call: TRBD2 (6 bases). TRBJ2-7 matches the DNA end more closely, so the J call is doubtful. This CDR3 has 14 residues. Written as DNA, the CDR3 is TGTGCCAGCAGCCGTTCATCCTACGGGGGCGAGCAGTACTTC. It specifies CASSRSSYGGEQYF.

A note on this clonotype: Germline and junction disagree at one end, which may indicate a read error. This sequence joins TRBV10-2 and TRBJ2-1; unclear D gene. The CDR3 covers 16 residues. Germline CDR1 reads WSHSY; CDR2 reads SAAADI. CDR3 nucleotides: TGTGCCAGCTCACCCGGACGGATCGCCACCTACAATGAGCAGTTCTTC. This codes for CASSPGRIATYNEQFF.

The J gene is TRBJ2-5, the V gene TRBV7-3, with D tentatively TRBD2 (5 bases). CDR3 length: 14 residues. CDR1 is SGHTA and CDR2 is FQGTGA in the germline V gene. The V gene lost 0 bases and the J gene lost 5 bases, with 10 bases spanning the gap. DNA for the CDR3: TGTGCCAGCAGCTTAACTGGACCGGGGGAGACCCAGTACTTC. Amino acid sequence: CASSLTGPGETQYF.

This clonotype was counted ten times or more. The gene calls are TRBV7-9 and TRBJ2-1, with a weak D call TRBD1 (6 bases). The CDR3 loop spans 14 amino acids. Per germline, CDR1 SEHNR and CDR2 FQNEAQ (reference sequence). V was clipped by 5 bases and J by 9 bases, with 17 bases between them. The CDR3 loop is CASSATGLGGEQFF. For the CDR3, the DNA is TGTGCCAGCAGCGCTACAGGGTTAGGCGGTGAGCAGTTCTTC.

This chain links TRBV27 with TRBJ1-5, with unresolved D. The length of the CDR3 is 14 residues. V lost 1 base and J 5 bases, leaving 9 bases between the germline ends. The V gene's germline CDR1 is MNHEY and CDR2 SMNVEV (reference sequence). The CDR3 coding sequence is TGTGCCAGCAGTTTATTTGGGGAGCATCAGCCCCAGCATTTT. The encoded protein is CASSLFGEHQPQHF.

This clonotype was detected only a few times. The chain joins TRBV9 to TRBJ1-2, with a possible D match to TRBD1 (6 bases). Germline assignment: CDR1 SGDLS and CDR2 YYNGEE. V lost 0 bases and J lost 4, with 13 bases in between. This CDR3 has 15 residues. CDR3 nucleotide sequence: TGTGCCAGCAGCGTAGAGGGGGGCTCGAGCTATGGCTACACCTTC. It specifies CASSVEGGSSYGYTF.

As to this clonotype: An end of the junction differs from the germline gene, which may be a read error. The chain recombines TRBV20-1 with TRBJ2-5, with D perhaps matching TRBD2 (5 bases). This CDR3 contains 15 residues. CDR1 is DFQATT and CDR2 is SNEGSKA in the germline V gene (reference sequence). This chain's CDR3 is CSTRDLEFPLETQYF. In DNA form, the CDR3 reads TGCAGTACTAGAGATCTCGAGTTTCCTTTGGAGACCCAGTACTTC.

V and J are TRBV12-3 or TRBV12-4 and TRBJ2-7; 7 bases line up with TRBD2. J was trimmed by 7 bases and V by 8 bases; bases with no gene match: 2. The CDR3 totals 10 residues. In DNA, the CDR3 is TGTGCCAGCCGGGGGGAAGAGCAGTACTTC. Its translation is CASRGEEQYF.

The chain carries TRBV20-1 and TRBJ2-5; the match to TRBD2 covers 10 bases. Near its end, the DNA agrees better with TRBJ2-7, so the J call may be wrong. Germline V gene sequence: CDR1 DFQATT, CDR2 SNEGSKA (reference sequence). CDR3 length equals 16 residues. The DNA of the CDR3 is TGCAGTGCTAGACCTCTAGCGGGAGCTAGGTCCTACGAGCAGTACTTC. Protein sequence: CSARPLAGARSYEQYF.

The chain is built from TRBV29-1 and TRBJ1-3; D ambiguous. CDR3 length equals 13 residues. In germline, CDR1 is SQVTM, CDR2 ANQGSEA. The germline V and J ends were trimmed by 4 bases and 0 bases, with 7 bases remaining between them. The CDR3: CSVVSISGNTIYF. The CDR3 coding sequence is TGCAGCGTTGTGTCCATCTCTGGAAACACCATATATTTT.

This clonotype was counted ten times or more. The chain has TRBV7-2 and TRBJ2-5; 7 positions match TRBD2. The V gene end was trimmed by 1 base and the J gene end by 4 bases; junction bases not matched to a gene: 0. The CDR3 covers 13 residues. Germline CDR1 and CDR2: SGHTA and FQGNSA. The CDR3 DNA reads TGTGCCAGCAGCTTAGGGACTAGAGAGACCCAGTACTTC. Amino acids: CASSLGTRETQYF.

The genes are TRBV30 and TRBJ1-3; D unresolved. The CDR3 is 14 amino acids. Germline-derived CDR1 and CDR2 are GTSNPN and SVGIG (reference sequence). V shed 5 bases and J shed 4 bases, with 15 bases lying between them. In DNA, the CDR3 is TGTGCCTGGGAGGACCCCTCATCCGGAAACACCATATATTTT. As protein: CAWEDPSSGNTIYF.

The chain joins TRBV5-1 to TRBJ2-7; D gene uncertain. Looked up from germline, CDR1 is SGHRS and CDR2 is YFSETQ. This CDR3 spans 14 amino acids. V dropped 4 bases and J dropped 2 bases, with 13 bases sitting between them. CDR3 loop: CASSENSEPYEQYF. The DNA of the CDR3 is TGCGCCAGCAGCGAAAACAGCGAACCCTACGAGCAGTACTTC.

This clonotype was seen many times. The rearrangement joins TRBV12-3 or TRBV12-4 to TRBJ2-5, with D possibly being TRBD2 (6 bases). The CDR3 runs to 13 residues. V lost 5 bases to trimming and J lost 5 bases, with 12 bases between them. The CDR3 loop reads CASSPSTSETQYF. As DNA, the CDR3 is TGTGCCAGCAGTCCCTCGACTAGTGAGACCCAGTACTTC.

This CDR3 reads CASSFRGTEDYGYTF. The CDR3 region has the DNA TGTGCCAGCAGTTTTCGGGGGACGGAAGATTATGGCTACACCTTC. The chain carries TRBV12-3 or TRBV12-4 and TRBJ1-2, with D possibly TRBD1 on 5 matching bases. This CDR3 contains 15 residues. The ends were cut back, 3 bases at V and 5 bases at J, with 16 bases in the middle.

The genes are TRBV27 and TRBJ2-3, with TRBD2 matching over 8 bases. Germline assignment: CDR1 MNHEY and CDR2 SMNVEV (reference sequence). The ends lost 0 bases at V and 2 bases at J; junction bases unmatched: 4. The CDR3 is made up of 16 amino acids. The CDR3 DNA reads TGTGCCAGCAGTTTATCGCGCGGGGGGTTCACAGATACGCAGTATTTT. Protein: CASSLSRGGFTDTQYF.